The present TCR beta chain was sequenced within a study of blood T cell repertoires in COVID-19. Whole-study context: Researchers got acute and convalescent COVID-19 samples from the United States, Italy and Spain. PBMCs, B-cell-depleted T cells, or T cells were the source of the cDNA or gDNA that made up the material.

In the authors' methods: The assay estimated nucleated cells by amplifying reference gene primers. The data were produced by immunoSEQ multiplex PCR, yet TCRdb's version contains in-frame clones alone and is incomplete. V, J and clone size are taken as reported in that table, and D and trimming were inferred from the DNA itself. The data show more than 50,000 clones, 88% seen once. The sequenced material came from peripheral blood. The source of this sequence is a human donor in a cohort sampled during active COVID-19.

CDR3: CASSESPWGAEEQYF. For the CDR3, the DNA is TGTGCCAGCAGTGAAAGTCCCTGGGGAGCGGAAGAGCAGTACTTC. The chain recombines TRBV6-1 with TRBJ2-7; TRBD2 is a possible D gene (5 bases). The CDR3 is 15 amino acids. The germline V gene has CDR1 MNHNS and CDR2 SASEGT. V lost 2 bases, J lost 7 bases, and 18 bases lay in between.